A single sample gave rise to the 19 T cell receptor beta chains below, sequenced in a study of cytomegalovirus exposure and HLA in healthy donors. PCR employed 60 Vbeta and 13 Jbeta primers. TCRdb keeps only in-frame clones here, not all; method: immunoSEQ multiplex PCR. The sample lists 100,000 to 150,000 clones; approximately 73% were seen once. Sequencing was carried out using PBMCs. All receptors derive from a man in his sixties in good health and CMV-seropositive.

The chain links TRBV6-5 to TRBJ2-1; TRBD2 matches at 12 bases. V shed 10 bases, J shed 9 bases, and the junction held 13 bases outside the gene matches. The CDR3 is 15 amino acids. The germline V gene encodes CDR1 MNHEY and CDR2 SVGAGI. In nucleotides, the CDR3 is TGTGCCACCAGACTCCTAGCGGGGGGGCCTGGTGAGCAGTTCTTC. Translating gives CATRLLAGGPGEQFF.

V usage is TRBV2 and J usage is TRBJ2-5, with 8 bases identical to TRBD1. Losses at the gene ends were 5 bases for V and 1 base for J; bases not matched to a gene: 6. Per germline, CDR1 SNHLY and CDR2 FYNNEI. The CDR3 is made up of 15 amino acids. The CDR3 bases are TGTGCCAGCAGTACAGGGGGTTCGTCCCAAGAGACCCAGTACTTC. Amino acid sequence: CASSTGGSSQETQYF.

This clone was counted only a few times. The chain combines TRBV6-5 with TRBJ2-5, with TRBD1 identical over 8 bases. The junction had 3 bases not matched to a gene; V was cut back by 0 bases and J by 3 bases. This CDR3 spans 15 amino acids. Germline V gene sequence: CDR1 MNHEY, CDR2 SVGAGI. CDR3 nucleotide sequence: TGTGCCAGCAGTTACTCTCCGACAGGGGAAGAGACCCAGTACTTC. Protein: CASSYSPTGEETQYF.

This rearrangement joins TRBV6-6 to TRBJ2-2; no clear D gene. The V gene's germline CDR1 is MNHNY and CDR2 SVGAGI (reference sequence). The CDR3 sequence is 16 residues long. The V and J ends lost 0 bases and 0 bases respectively, with 8 bases between them. The CDR3 loop reads CASSYSGLTNTGELFF. The CDR3 DNA reads as TGTGCCAGCAGTTACTCCGGGTTAACGAACACCGGGGAGCTGTTTTTT.

This clone was observed a few times. This chain uses TRBV30 with TRBJ1-5, with D uncertain. This CDR3 region has 13 residues. The germline gives CDR1 GTSNPN, CDR2 SVGIG (reference sequence). V was cut by 0 bases and J by 6 bases, with 9 bases left in between. The CDR3 sequence is CAWSVRGIQPQHF. CDR3 in DNA: TGTGCCTGGAGTGTACGGGGAATTCAGCCCCAGCATTTT. Filled out from reference TRBV30 and TRBJ1-5, the complete variable domain reads SQTIHQWPATLVQPVGSPLSLECTVEGTSNPNLYWYRQAAGRGLQLLFYSVGIGQISSEVPQNLSASRPQDRQFILSSKKLLLSDSGFYLCAWSVRGIQPQHFGDGTRLSIL.

The V call is TRBV4-2, the J call TRBJ1-5; D ambiguous. The CDR3 has 15 amino acids. Germline CDR1 and CDR2: LGHNA and YNFKEQ. Trimming shortened V by 0 bases and J by 1 base, and 7 bases separated the two germline ends. CDR3 residues: CASSQDRLSNQPQHF. CDR3 DNA: TGTGCCAGCAGCCAAGATCGGTTGAGCAATCAGCCCCAGCATTTT.

J is TRBJ1-2 and V is TRBV6-5; D is undetermined. Trimming shortened V by 8 bases and J by 4 bases, and 14 bases separated the two germline ends. The CDR3 totals 13 residues. Germline assignment: CDR1 MNHEY and CDR2 SVGAGI. The CDR3 sequence: CASASGSIYGYTF. CDR3 nucleotides: TGTGCCAGCGCTAGCGGCAGCATCTATGGCTACACCTTC.

This chain links TRBV5-1 with TRBJ2-3; 8 bases agree with TRBD2. V was clipped by 0 bases and J by 4 bases; unmatched bases: 10. Looked up from germline, CDR1 is SGHRS and CDR2 is YFSETQ. This CDR3 has 17 residues. The CDR3 sequence: CASSLEGPGGAPDTQYF. The CDR3 DNA reads TGCGCCAGCAGCTTGGAGGGGCCCGGGGGGGCCCCAGATACGCAGTATTTT.

In its sample, this clone was seen a few times. The chain links TRBV5-1 to TRBJ2-6, with 7 nucleotides matching TRBD1. The V gene end was trimmed by 2 bases and the J gene end by 0 bases; junction bases not matched to a gene: 5. Germline V gene lookup returns CDR1 SGHRS and CDR2 YFSETQ. The length of the CDR3 is 17 residues. In DNA, the CDR3 is TGCGCCAGCAGCTTTAGTGCAGGGGGCTCTGGGGCCAACGTCCTGACTTTC. Translating gives CASSFSAGGSGANVLTF.

The chain has TRBV11-2 and TRBJ2-1; perhaps TRBD2 as D (6 bases). The germline V gene encodes CDR1 SGHAT and CDR2 FQNNGV. V dropped 6 bases and J dropped 0 bases, with 15 bases sitting between them. The length of the CDR3 is 16 residues. For the CDR3, the DNA is TGTGCCAGCAGTTTGTCTAGCGTTAGCTCCTACAATGAGCAGTTCTTC. It specifies CASSLSSVSSYNEQFF.

This chain uses TRBV7-3 with TRBJ1-1; D gene ambiguous. Trimming shortened V by 1 base and J by 4 bases, and 13 bases separated the two germline ends. The CDR3 extends over 15 amino acids. Germline V gene lookup returns CDR1 SGHTA and CDR2 FQGTGA. The CDR3 protein is CASSLNDDPGTEAFF. CDR3 in DNA: TGTGCCAGCAGCTTAAACGACGACCCAGGCACTGAAGCTTTCTTT.

The chain carries TRBV5-4 and TRBJ1-2, with D maybe TRBD1 (5 bases). The CDR3 loop spans 12 amino acids. Germline V lookup: CDR1 SGHNT, CDR2 YYREEE (reference sequence). V was trimmed by 1 base and J by 8 bases, leaving 9 bases between them. The CDR3 loop is CASSLPGGGYTF. CDR3 nucleotide sequence: TGTGCCAGCAGCTTGCCGGGGGGGGGCTACACCTTC.

The chain joins TRBV27 to TRBJ1-2; D perhaps matches TRBD1 (6 bases). Germline assignment: CDR1 MNHEY and CDR2 SMNVEV (reference sequence). Trimming stripped 5 bases from V and 5 bases from J, with 15 bases between. The CDR3 spans 14 residues. CDR3 DNA: TGTGCCAGCAGTCCACTGACAGGCGCTTATGGCTACACCTTC. This gives the protein CASSPLTGAYGYTF.

V is TRBV6-6 and J is TRBJ2-7; 13 bases are shared with TRBD2. The V and J ends lost 6 bases and 0 bases, in that order; junction bases with no gene match: 2. This CDR3 region has 15 residues. From germline, CDR1 is MNHNY and CDR2 SVGAGI (reference sequence). The CDR3 sequence is CASSRTSGGSYEQYF. The CDR3 region has the DNA TGTGCCAGCAGCAGGACTAGCGGGGGCTCCTACGAGCAGTACTTC.

The chain has TRBV2 and TRBJ2-7; perhaps TRBD2 as D (6 bases). CDR3 length: 16 amino acids. Germline CDR1 SNHLY, CDR2 FYNNEI. V shed 3 bases and J shed 0 bases, with 15 bases lying between them. CDR3 in DNA: TGTGCCAGCAGTGATCCTTTACGGGGGAGCTCCTACGAGCAGTACTTC. This encodes CASSDPLRGSSYEQYF.

This clone was recorded a few times. The rearrangement links TRBV29-1 to TRBJ2-5; D is ambiguous. The germline V gene has CDR1 SQVTM and CDR2 ANQGSEA. V shed 8 bases and J shed 5 bases, with 21 bases lying between them. This CDR3 has 14 amino acids. CDR3 in amino acids: CSPTRSLGSETQYF. The CDR3 DNA is TGCAGCCCCACCCGCTCGCTAGGTTCGGAGACCCAGTACTTC.

This chain links TRBV6-1 with TRBJ1-1; 11 positions match TRBD1. Germline V CDR1 and CDR2: MNHNS, SASEGT. The length of the CDR3 is 11 residues. J was trimmed by 10 bases and V by 6 bases; bases with no gene match: 1. CDR3 DNA sequence: TGTGCCAGCAGGGGACAGGGGGTAGCTTTCTTT. Protein: CASRGQGVAFF.

Only one count was recorded for this clone. The chain uses TRBV7-6 and TRBJ1-6; 9 bases align to TRBD1. The V segment lost 4 bases and the J segment 7 bases; nucleotides outside the gene matches: 5. The CDR3 sequence is 15 residues long. The germline V gene has CDR1 SGHVS and CDR2 FNYEAQ. DNA of the CDR3: TGTGCCAGCAGCTCTATGACAGGGGGGAATTCACCCCTCCACTTT. Its translation is CASSSMTGGNSPLHF.

Only one count was recorded for this clone. This chain joins TRBV29-1 and TRBJ2-5; 9 nucleotides line up with TRBD2. J gave up 6 bases and V 7 bases, and 12 bases lay outside the gene matches. The CDR3 is 14 residues long. Germline V gene sequence: CDR1 SQVTM, CDR2 ANQGSEA. The CDR3 DNA sequence: TGCAGCGCACATGGCGGGGGGGGTGGGAAGACCCAGTACTTC. Residues: CSAHGGGGGKTQYF.